The 18 T cell receptor beta chains below were found in one sample sequenced in a study of blood T cell repertoires in COVID-19. Sequencing used immunoSEQ multiplex PCR; TCRdb keeps in-frame clones, though not all of them. The sample has around 200,000 clones, around 81% seen once. The sample comprised PBMCs or T cells enriched from blood (not recorded which). The receptors stem from a woman between 40 and 50 years old with acute COVID-19.

V and J are TRBV11-2 and TRBJ1-4, with TRBD1 as a possible D gene (6 bases). CDR3 length: 14 amino acids. Trimming pared 1 base from V and 7 bases from J, leaving 10 bases between. The germline V gene encodes CDR1 SGHAT and CDR2 FQNNGV. In nucleotides, the CDR3 is TGTGCCAGCAGCTTAGGCAGGGGCGTTGAAAAACTGTTTTTT. It is translated as CASSLGRGVEKLFF. The complete variable domain, with remaining parts taken from reference TRBV11-2 and TRBJ1-4, reads EAGVAQSPRYKIIEKRQSVAFWCNPISGHATLYWYQQILGQGPKLLIQFQNNGVVDDSQLPKDRFSAERLKGVDSTLKIQPAKLEDSAVYLCASSLGRGVEKLFFGSGTQLSVL.

The gene calls are TRBV4-3 and TRBJ2-7, with TRBD1 matching 8 bases. V was clipped by 4 bases and J by 3 bases; unmatched bases: 5. This CDR3 region has 14 residues. Germline V gene data show CDR1 as LGHNA and CDR2 as YSLEER. In DNA, the CDR3 is TGCGCCAGCAGCCCCAGGACAGGGAACTACGAGCAGTACTTC. Translation gives CASSPRTGNYEQYF.

Written as DNA, the CDR3 is TGTGCCAGCAGTTTTACGTCCGGGACTGCCATAGAGACCCAGTACTTC. Protein: CASSFTSGTAIETQYF. The rearrangement joins TRBV6-5 to TRBJ2-5, with D perhaps matching TRBD2 (6 bases). The CDR3 is 16 residues long. CDR1 MNHEY and CDR2 SVGAGI come from the germline V gene. V lost 4 bases to trimming and J lost 4 bases, with 19 bases between them.

The CDR3 loop is CASSYRRDSRGYSPLHF. Here the CDR3 DNA reads TGCGCCAGCAGCTACCGAAGGGACTCTCGCGGGTATTCACCCCTCCACTTT. The chain uses TRBV5-1 and TRBJ1-6; D possibly corresponds to TRBD1 (5 bases). Trimming shortened V by 3 bases and J by 8 bases, and 21 bases separated the two germline ends. The CDR3 contains 17 residues. CDR1 and CDR2 from the germline V gene are SGHRS and YFSETQ.

This clone was counted once. The CDR3 region is CASSTRTPYGYTF. CDR3 in DNA: TGTGCCAGTAGTACCCGGACACCATACGGCTACACCTTC. The rearrangement joins TRBV19 to TRBJ1-2, with D possibly matching TRBD1 (5 bases). The CDR3 loop spans 13 amino acids. Trimming removed 4 bases from V and 8 bases from J, with 14 bases in between. CDR1 and CDR2 (germline): LNHDA, SQIVND (reference sequence).

The gene calls are TRBV28 and TRBJ2-5; D might be TRBD1 (5 bases). CDR1 MDHEN and CDR2 SYDVKM come from the germline V gene. The CDR3 totals 15 residues. V shed 4 bases and J shed 2 bases, with 14 bases lying between them. The chain's CDR3 is CASSWVGREQETQYF. CDR3 sequence (DNA): TGTGCCAGCAGTTGGGTAGGCAGGGAACAAGAGACCCAGTACTTC.

This chain joins TRBV6-5 and TRBJ1-2; tentatively, D is TRBD1 (5 bases). The germline gives CDR1 MNHEY, CDR2 SVGAGI. This CDR3 contains 14 residues. With 8 bases removed from V and 2 bases from J, the gap between germline ends came to 15 bases. The CDR3 region has the DNA TGTGCCAGCCGAACCCAGGGAGGGAACTATGGCTACACCTTC. Translated: CASRTQGGNYGYTF.

This chain links TRBV25-1 with TRBJ2-7; D ambiguous. CDR3 length: 10 residues. V was clipped by 8 bases and J by 3 bases, with 5 bases between them. CDR1 and CDR2 (germline): MGHDK, SYGVNS. In nucleotides, the CDR3 is TGTGCCAGCCTCTACTACGAGCAGTACTTC. Protein: CASLYYEQYF.

A word on this clone: The same CDR3 is also encoded by other DNA sequences in this sample. The chain has TRBV19 and TRBJ1-1, with a possible D match to TRBD1 (5 bases). Trimming left V 6 bases short and J 0 bases short, with 8 bases between. The CDR3 extends over 13 amino acids. CDR1 is LNHDA, CDR2 SQIVND, per germline (reference sequence). The CDR3 DNA sequence: TGTGCCAGTAGGCCAGGGTTGAACACTGAAGCTTTCTTT. Translation: CASRPGLNTEAFF.

The chain carries TRBV6-2 or TRBV6-3 and TRBJ2-3; D is ambiguous. Trimming stripped 3 bases from V and 4 bases from J, with 5 bases between. The germline gives CDR1 MNHEY, CDR2 SVGEGT. The CDR3 has 12 amino acids. The CDR3 sequence is CASSYTADTQYF. CDR3 nucleotides: TGTGCCAGCAGTTATACGGCAGATACGCAGTATTTT.

The gene calls are TRBV5-1 and TRBJ2-7, with 11 bases matching TRBD2. The CDR3 runs to 18 residues. Per germline, CDR1 SGHRS and CDR2 YFSETQ. The V and J ends lost 0 bases and 0 bases, in that order; junction bases with no gene match: 8. The CDR3 region is CASSLVAGTSGSSYEQYF. CDR3 nucleotides: TGCGCCAGCAGCTTGGTGGCGGGAACTAGCGGGAGCTCCTACGAGCAGTACTTC.

The rearrangement joins TRBV6-1 to TRBJ2-1; D perhaps matches TRBD2 (5 bases). Trimming shortened V by 2 bases and J by 11 bases, and 10 bases separated the two germline ends. This CDR3 comprises 12 residues. CDR1 MNHNS and CDR2 SASEGT come from the germline V gene. DNA of the CDR3: TGTGCCAGCAGTGAAACCGGGATACAGCAGTTCTTC. Residues: CASSETGIQQFF.

The chain couples TRBV5-5 to TRBJ2-7, with TRBD2 identical over 11 bases. The CDR3 runs to 15 residues. Germline CDR1 reads SGHKS; CDR2 reads YYEKEE (reference sequence). V lost 0 bases and J lost 3; bases outside the gene matches: 2. CDR3 in DNA: TGTGCCAGCAGCTTGGATAGCGGGAGGGTCTACGAGCAGTACTTC. Translated: CASSLDSGRVYEQYF.

Note on this clone: Other DNA sequences in the sample encode the same CDR3. V usage is TRBV19 and J usage is TRBJ2-7, with 7 nucleotides matching TRBD2. This CDR3 region has 14 residues. Germline V gene sequence: CDR1 LNHDA, CDR2 SQIVND (reference sequence). J was trimmed by 2 bases and V by 4 bases; bases with no gene match: 5. The CDR3 spells CASSTPGLTYEQYF. The CDR3 DNA reads TGTGCCAGTAGTACTCCGGGACTAACCTACGAGCAGTACTTC.

This chain connects TRBV3-1 (or the pseudogene TRBV3-2) to TRBJ2-1; perhaps TRBD1 as D (5 bases). The CDR3 is made up of 14 amino acids. Looked up from germline, CDR1 is LGHDT and CDR2 is YNNKEL (reference sequence). V gave up 4 bases and J gave up 1 base, with 8 bases separating them. This chain's CDR3 is CASSPRQSYNEQFF. The CDR3 DNA is TGTGCCAGCAGCCCCCGACAGTCCTACAATGAGCAGTTCTTC.

The chain joins TRBV11-2 to TRBJ1-1; 7 bases fit TRBD1. V lost 6 bases to trimming and J lost 5 bases; unmatched junction nucleotides: 12. Germline CDR1 SGHAT, CDR2 FQNNGV. This CDR3 has 15 residues. The CDR3 sequence is CASRPGQFIPTEAFF. The CDR3 DNA sequence: TGTGCCAGCAGACCGGGACAGTTCATTCCTACTGAAGCTTTCTTT. Full variable domain (remainder filled in from reference TRBV11-2 and TRBJ1-1): EAGVAQSPRYKIIEKRQSVAFWCNPISGHATLYWYQQILGQGPKLLIQFQNNGVVDDSQLPKDRFSAERLKGVDSTLKIQPAKLEDSAVYLCASRPGQFIPTEAFFGQGTRLTVV.

The rearrangement uses TRBV7-2 and TRBJ1-1; D uncertain. Germline V gene lookup returns CDR1 SGHTA and CDR2 FQGNSA. V lost 7 bases to trimming and J lost 1 base, with 13 bases between them. This CDR3 region has 14 residues. The CDR3 region has the DNA TGTGCCAGCAAAAAAGCTCGGGAGAACACTGAAGCTTTCTTT. Translating it yields CASKKARENTEAFF.

V is TRBV19 and J is TRBJ1-2; the D gene is possibly TRBD1 (6 bases). The V end was cut by 3 bases, the J end by 6 bases, with 11 bases between. Germline-derived CDR1 and CDR2 are LNHDA and SQIVND (reference sequence). The CDR3 spans 13 residues. The CDR3, as DNA: TGTGCCAGTAGTATGCGGGGGGCCGATGGCTACACCTTC. This gives the protein CASSMRGADGYTF.